What follows are 25 T cell receptor beta chains derived from one specimen sequenced in a study of blood T cells in healthy people across ages. A sample-barcoded 5' primer and a J-beta primer mix were used in a second PCR of roughly 6 to 12 cycles. TCRdb re-analysed the 5' RACE reads in MiXCR, keeping a single row per CDR3 protein. The sample consists of approximately 670,000 distinct CDR3 sequences, around 38% of them appearing once. Material: blood. Receptors were obtained from a man at least 80 years old in good health.

V usage is TRBV5-4 and J usage is TRBJ2-5; the match to TRBD1 covers 9 bases. Looked up from germline, CDR1 is SGHNT and CDR2 is YYREEE (reference sequence). The CDR3 contains 15 residues. V trimming: 1 base; J trimming: 4 bases; junction bases outside the gene matches: 5. The CDR3 DNA sequence: TGTGCCAGCAGCTTGAACAGGGGGCAAGGAGAGACCCAGTACTTC. It encodes CASSLNRGQGETQYF.

A note on this clonotype: A read error is possible here, since a much larger clone lies one base away. The rearrangement joins TRBV27 to TRBJ2-4, with a possible D match to TRBD2 (5 bases). V lost 2 bases to trimming and J lost 0 bases, with 14 bases between them. This CDR3 has 17 amino acids. CDR1 MNHEY and CDR2 SMNVEV come from the germline V gene (reference sequence). In nucleotides, the CDR3 is TGTGCCAGCAGTTTAAGGTGGGAAGGGAGAGCCAAAAACATTCAGTACTTC. It encodes CASSLRWEGRAKNIQYF.

A note on this clonotype: Since a much larger clone is just one base distant, this may be a read error. The chain combines TRBV9 with TRBJ2-3; D gene ambiguous. Trimming removed 4 bases at V and 2 bases at J, with 8 bases between. Germline V gene lookup returns CDR1 SGDLS and CDR2 YYNGEE. The CDR3 spans 13 residues. CDR3 in DNA: TGTGCCAGCAGCCTCTACTTCACAGATACGCAGTATTTT. Protein: CASSLYFTDTQYF.

The rearrangement joins TRBV15 to TRBJ1-1, with no clear D. Per the germline V gene, CDR1 is LNHNV and CDR2 is YYDKDF (reference sequence). There are 13 residues in the CDR3. The V end was cut by 0 bases, the J end by 7 bases, with 9 bases between. The CDR3 sequence is CATSREVVGEAFF. The DNA for the CDR3 is TGTGCCACCAGCAGAGAGGTGGTCGGTGAAGCTTTCTTT.

A word on this clonotype: A much bigger clone sits one base away, suggesting this may be a read error. The genes are TRBV7-2 and TRBJ2-4; perhaps TRBD2 as D (5 bases). This CDR3 is built from 17 residues. Germline values: CDR1 SGHTA, CDR2 FQGNSA. The CDR3 protein is CASGLEAAVLAKNIQYF. The CDR3 DNA follows: TGTGCCAGCGGCTTAGAAGCGGCGGTGCTAGCCAAAAACATTCAGTACTTC.

V is TRBV6-2 or TRBV6-3 and J is TRBJ2-5; a possible D gene is TRBD2 (5 bases). The V end was cut by 5 bases, the J end by 6 bases, with 10 bases between. The CDR3 consists of 12 residues. The germline V gene has CDR1 MNHEY and CDR2 SVGEGT. CDR3 bases: TGTGCCAGCAGTCACGACGGGAAGACCCAGTACTTC. It codes for CASSHDGKTQYF.

This sequence joins TRBV6-1 and TRBJ2-5, with 9 bases that match TRBD1. Looked up from germline, CDR1 is MNHNS and CDR2 is SASEGT. With V trimmed by 6 bases and J by 5 bases, 7 bases remained unmatched. There are 14 residues in the CDR3. CDR3 sequence (DNA): TGTGCCAGCAGACCCGTAACAGGGGGCGAGACCCAGTACTTC. Its protein is CASRPVTGGETQYF.

Notes on this clonotype: A clone one base away is much larger, so this may be a read error. The CDR3 sequence: CASSLSGVPLADTQYF. CDR3 coding DNA: TGTGCCAGCAGCCTTTCGGGGGTGCCTTTGGCAGATACGCAGTATTTT. The chain uses TRBV3-1 and TRBJ2-3, with D tentatively TRBD2 (6 bases). CDR1 is LGHDT, CDR2 YNNKEL, per germline (reference sequence). The CDR3 has 16 amino acids. V was shortened by 4 bases and J by 4 bases, with 18 bases between the two germline ends.

This clonotype has at least ten counts. The chain recombines TRBV20-1 with TRBJ2-7, with 10 bases that match TRBD2. Trimming at V came to 3 bases and at J to 4 bases, leaving 12 bases not matched to a gene. Germline values: CDR1 DFQATT, CDR2 SNEGSKA (reference sequence). The length of the CDR3 is 16 residues. CDR3 protein: CSASLEAGGPRYEQYF. CDR3 bases: TGCAGTGCTAGTTTAGAAGCGGGAGGGCCTAGGTACGAGCAGTACTTC.

This clonotype has more than one count but fewer than ten. This sequence joins TRBV7-2 and TRBJ1-2, with a weak D call TRBD1 (5 bases). Per the germline V gene, CDR1 is SGHTA and CDR2 is FQGNSA. The CDR3 sequence is 14 residues long. Between the trimmed V and J ends, which lost 4 bases and 4 bases, there was a span of 13 bases. CDR3 sequence reads: CASSYVKDSYGYTF. The CDR3, as DNA: TGTGCCAGCAGCTACGTTAAAGACAGCTATGGCTACACCTTC.

This clonotype was detected a few times. J is TRBJ2-1 and V is TRBV11-2; no clear D. The CDR3 consists of 14 residues. The V end was cut by 2 bases, the J end by 6 bases, with 11 bases between. Per the germline V gene, CDR1 is SGHAT and CDR2 is FQNNGV. In DNA form, the CDR3 reads TGTGCCAGCAGCTTAATGGTAGTTCGCAATGAGCAGTTCTTC. Its translation is CASSLMVVRNEQFF.

J is TRBJ2-5 and V is TRBV10-3; D unclear. V shed 0 bases and J shed 2 bases, with 10 bases lying between them. The germline V gene encodes CDR1 ENHRY and CDR2 SYGVKD. The CDR3 has 15 residues. The CDR3 bases are TGTGCCATCAGTGAGTCGTCTTTGCTACAAGAGACCCAGTACTTC. Translation gives CAISESSLLQETQYF.

This clonotype was counted a few times. CDR3 DNA: TGTGCCAGCAGTTACGGAACAGGCTTTTCCGAGACCCAGTACTTC. Its translation is CASSYGTGFSETQYF. The V call is TRBV6-2 or TRBV6-3, the J call TRBJ2-5; perhaps TRBD1 as D (5 bases). V lost 2 bases to trimming and J lost 5 bases, with 15 bases between them. The CDR3 extends over 15 amino acids. Germline-derived CDR1 and CDR2 are MNHEY and SVGEGT.

Details on this clonotype: A read error may produce the germline difference seen at one junction end. The V call is TRBV3-1, the J call TRBJ2-3; D unresolved. This CDR3 region has 13 residues. Germline CDR1 and CDR2: LGHDT and YNNKEL (reference sequence). CDR3 sequence reads: CAGSQLSWDTQYF. CDR3 nucleotides: TGTGCCGGCAGCCAATTGAGCTGGGATACGCAGTATTTT.

This clonotype occurred a few times. The J gene is TRBJ2-1, the V gene TRBV7-3, with 7 bases lining up with TRBD2. The trim removed 0 bases at V and 1 base at J, leaving 6 bases unmatched. The CDR3 has 17 amino acids. Germline V lookup: CDR1 SGHTA, CDR2 FQGTGA. CDR3 loop: CASSLTGGERSYNEQFF. The CDR3 DNA reads as TGTGCCAGCAGCTTAACGGGAGGGGAGCGGTCCTACAATGAGCAGTTCTTC.

This clonotype was observed a few times. The gene calls are TRBV20-1 and TRBJ1-6; 8 bases match TRBD1. This CDR3 spans 16 amino acids. The V gene's germline CDR1 is DFQATT and CDR2 SNEGSKA (reference sequence). Unmatched junction bases numbered 8, after V lost 0 bases and J lost 7 bases. CDR3 in DNA: TGCAGTGCTAGAGATTCCGGACAGGGAGGGAATTCACCCCTCCACTTT. Protein product: CSARDSGQGGNSPLHF.

The chain recombines TRBV6-2 or TRBV6-3 with TRBJ2-3, with TRBD2 matching 10 bases. There are 19 residues in the CDR3. CDR1 is MNHEY, CDR2 SVGEGT, per germline. The J segment lost 7 bases and the V segment lost 4 bases, leaving 20 bases of the junction unmatched. CDR3 in DNA: TGTGCCAGCAGTTCCCCTACTCGTGGGGAGGGACTAGCGTGGTATACGCAGTATTTT. Residues: CASSSPTRGEGLAWYTQYF.

V and J are TRBV7-9 and TRBJ1-2; 9 bases are shared with TRBD1. V was clipped by 2 bases and J by 7 bases; unmatched bases: 11. The CDR3 extends over 16 amino acids. The germline CDR1 and CDR2 sequences are SEHNR and FQNEAQ (reference sequence). This CDR3 reads CASSLTTRQGDSGYTF. In DNA, the CDR3 is TGTGCCAGCAGCTTAACGACCCGACAGGGGGATTCTGGCTACACCTTC.

The rearrangement joins TRBV27 to TRBJ2-7, with D maybe TRBD2 (6 bases). Germline assignment: CDR1 MNHEY and CDR2 SMNVEV (reference sequence). The V and J ends lost 10 bases and 7 bases respectively, with 8 bases between them. The CDR3 is 9 amino acids. CDR3 sequence (DNA): TGTGCCAATGCGGGAGAGCAGTACTTC. Translated: CANAGEQYF.

The rearrangement uses TRBV21-1 and TRBJ2-1. TRBV21-1 is listed as a pseudogene. The CDR3 totals 15 residues. The CDR3 nucleotides are TGTGCCAGCAGCAAAGGTGGAGCGAGCCACAATGAGCAGTTCTTC. Its protein is CASSKGGASHNEQFF.

The V gene is TRBV20-1, the J gene TRBJ2-1; TRBD2 matches at 10 bases. The junction had 6 bases not matched to a gene; V was cut back by 5 bases and J by 5 bases. The CDR3 runs to 14 residues. Per germline, CDR1 DFQATT and CDR2 SNEGSKA (reference sequence). The CDR3 DNA is TGCAGTGCTTCAAGCGGGGGGGTACACAATGAGCAGTTCTTC. It translates to CSASSGGVHNEQFF.

V and J are TRBV15 and TRBJ1-4, with unresolved D. Germline V gene data show CDR1 as LNHNV and CDR2 as YYDKDF (reference sequence). Trimming pared 5 bases from V and 6 bases from J, leaving 7 bases between. The CDR3 runs to 12 residues. The CDR3: CATSPADEKLFF. As DNA, the CDR3 is TGTGCCACCAGCCCGGCAGATGAAAAACTGTTTTTT.

CDR3 coding DNA: TGTGCCAGCAGCTTATCGGCGCGGGCGGGGGGGAGCAATGAGCAGTTCTTC. Its protein product is CASSLSARAGGSNEQFF. The chain recombines TRBV11-2 with TRBJ2-1; 9 positions agree with TRBD2. Germline V gene lookup returns CDR1 SGHAT and CDR2 FQNNGV. Trimming at V came to 2 bases and at J to 6 bases, leaving 11 bases not matched to a gene. This CDR3 has 17 amino acids.

This rearrangement joins TRBV27 to TRBJ2-7, with 16 nucleotides matching TRBD2. CDR1 and CDR2 from the germline V gene are MNHEY and SMNVEV (reference sequence). J lost 3 bases, V lost 5 bases, and 7 bases had no gene match. The CDR3 is made up of 17 amino acids. The CDR3 region has the DNA TGTGCCAGCAGTGGGTCCGGGACTAGCGGGAGGGTCTACGAGCAGTACTTC. Amino acid sequence: CASSGSGTSGRVYEQYF.

This clonotype came up many times. The chain carries TRBV7-2 and TRBJ2-5; D may be TRBD2 (5 bases). The CDR3 loop spans 15 amino acids. With 5 bases removed from V and 4 bases from J, the gap between germline ends came to 17 bases. Germline V gene sequence: CDR1 SGHTA, CDR2 FQGNSA. CDR3 residues: CASSNQGRVVETQYF. CDR3 DNA: TGTGCCAGCAGCAACCAAGGGCGGGTTGTAGAGACCCAGTACTTC.